The 9 T cell receptor beta chains reported below all come from one sample, sequenced in a study of blood T cells in healthy people across ages. With a J-beta primer mix and a sample-barcoded 5' primer, a second PCR ran about 6 to 11 cycles. In TCRdb, the 5' RACE reads were re-called with MiXCR into one record per CDR3 protein. The sample has about 1.6 million distinct CDR3 sequences, about 32% seen once. Sequenced sample: blood. These receptors came from a woman between 25 and 40 years old in good health.

This chain uses TRBV15 with TRBJ2-2; 9 bases line up with TRBD1. V dropped 5 bases and J dropped 6; count of bases not matched to a gene: 7. The CDR3 is 15 residues long. Germline V gene lookup returns CDR1 LNHNV and CDR2 YYDKDF (reference sequence). The CDR3: CATSAGQGSAGELFF. CDR3 DNA sequence: TGTGCCACCAGCGCAGGACAGGGGAGCGCCGGGGAGCTGTTTTTT.

The chain uses TRBV27 and TRBJ1-2, with a possible D match to TRBD1 (6 bases). From germline, CDR1 is MNHEY and CDR2 SMNVEV (reference sequence). The CDR3 totals 16 residues. Trimming shortened V by 2 bases and J by 6 bases, and 19 bases separated the two germline ends. In DNA form, the CDR3 reads TGTGCCAGCAGTTTAAGTGTATCCCGGGGGCTGGATGGCTACACCTTC. Protein sequence: CASSLSVSRGLDGYTF.

Worth noting for this clonotype: One end of the junction fails to match germline, which may point to a read error. The CDR3 loop is CASGTGGAEAFF. The DNA of the CDR3 is TGTGCCAGCGGCACAGGGGGCGCTGAGGCTTTCTTT. The rearrangement links TRBV28 to TRBJ1-1; 9 bases align to TRBD1. CDR1 and CDR2 from the germline V gene are MDHEN and SYDVKM. The CDR3 has 12 amino acids.

This clonotype was counted once. CDR3 nucleotide sequence: TGTGCCAGCAGTGACGGGACTAGCGGGAGCTCTAATGAGCAGTTCTTC. Translation gives CASSDGTSGSSNEQFF. This rearrangement joins TRBV2 to TRBJ2-1, with TRBD2 matching over 14 bases. With 3 bases clipped from V and 7 bases from J, the junction kept 5 bases outside the gene matches. This CDR3 is 16 amino acids long. The V gene's germline CDR1 is SNHLY and CDR2 FYNNEI.

On this clonotype itself: A junction end diverges from the germline sequence, so it may reflect a read error. V is TRBV9 and J is TRBJ2-5; 12 bases agree with TRBD2. In germline, CDR1 is SGDLS, CDR2 YYNGEE. CDR3 length: 14 residues. The CDR3 protein is CACSLAGGEETQYF. In DNA, the CDR3 is TGTGCCTGCAGCCTAGCGGGGGGGGAAGAGACCCAGTACTTC.

The chain carries TRBV7-9 and TRBJ2-3; D gene unclear. CDR3 length: 12 residues. Per the germline V gene, CDR1 is SEHNR and CDR2 is FQNEAQ (reference sequence). V shed 5 bases and J shed 5 bases, with 8 bases lying between them. The CDR3: CASSRMQDTQYF. The CDR3 DNA sequence: TGTGCCAGCAGCCGGATGCAAGATACGCAGTATTTT.

This clonotype has at least ten counts. The chain links TRBV4-1 to TRBJ2-7; D not resolved. The V and J ends lost 0 bases and 0 bases respectively, with 15 bases between them. CDR3 length equals 17 residues. The germline V gene has CDR1 MGHRA and CDR2 YSYEKL. In DNA, the CDR3 is TGCGCCAGCAGCCAAGAGAATAGCCCCATCCGCTCCTACGAGCAGTACTTC. It encodes CASSQENSPIRSYEQYF.

The V gene is TRBV5-6, the J gene TRBJ2-2; D gene uncertain. The CDR3 is made up of 13 amino acids. Trimming stripped 7 bases from V and 2 bases from J, with 9 bases between. The germline CDR1 and CDR2 sequences are SGHDT and YYEEEE. CDR3 coding DNA: TGTGCCAGCGACGTTGGTAACACCGGGGAGCTGTTTTTT. Amino acid sequence: CASDVGNTGELFF.

V is TRBV3-1 and J is TRBJ2-7; no definite D call. V lost 0 bases, J lost 0 bases, and 9 bases lay in between. This CDR3 has 15 residues. Germline CDR1 reads LGHDT; CDR2 reads YNNKEL (reference sequence). The CDR3 DNA sequence: TGTGCCAGCAGCCAAGATCTGACTGCCTCCTACGAGCAGTACTTC. Residues: CASSQDLTASYEQYF.